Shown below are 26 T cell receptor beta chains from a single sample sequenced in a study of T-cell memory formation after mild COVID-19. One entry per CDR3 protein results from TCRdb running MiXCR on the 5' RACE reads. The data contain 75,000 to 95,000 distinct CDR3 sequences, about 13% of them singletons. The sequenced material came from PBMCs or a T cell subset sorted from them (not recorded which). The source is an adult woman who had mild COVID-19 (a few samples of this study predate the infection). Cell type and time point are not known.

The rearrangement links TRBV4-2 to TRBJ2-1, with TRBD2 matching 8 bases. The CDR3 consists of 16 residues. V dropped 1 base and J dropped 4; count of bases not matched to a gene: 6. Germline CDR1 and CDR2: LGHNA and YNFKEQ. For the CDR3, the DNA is TGTGCCAGCAGCCAAGGGGATAGCGGGGTGTACAATGAGCAGTTCTTC. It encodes CASSQGDSGVYNEQFF.

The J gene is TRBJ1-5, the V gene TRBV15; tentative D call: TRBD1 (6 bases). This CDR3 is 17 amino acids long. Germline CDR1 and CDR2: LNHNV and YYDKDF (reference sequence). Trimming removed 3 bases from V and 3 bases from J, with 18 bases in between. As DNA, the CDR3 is TGTGCCACCAGCAGTTCCGTCAGGGGCCCTTACAATCAGCCCCAGCATTTT. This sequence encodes CATSSSVRGPYNQPQHF. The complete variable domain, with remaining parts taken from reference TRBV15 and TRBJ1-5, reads DAMVIQNPRYQVTQFGKPVTLSCSQTLNHNVMYWYQQKSSQAPKLLFHYYDKDFNNEADTPDNFQSRRPNTSFCFLDIRSPGLGDTAMYLCATSSSVRGPYNQPQHFGDGTRLSIL.

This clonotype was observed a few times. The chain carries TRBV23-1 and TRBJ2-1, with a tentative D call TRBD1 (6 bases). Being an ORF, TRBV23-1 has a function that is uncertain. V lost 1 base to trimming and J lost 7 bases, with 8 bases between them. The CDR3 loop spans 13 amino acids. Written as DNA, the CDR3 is TGCGCCAGCAGTCAATACAGGGAAAATGAGCAGTTCTTC. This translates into CASSQYRENEQFF.

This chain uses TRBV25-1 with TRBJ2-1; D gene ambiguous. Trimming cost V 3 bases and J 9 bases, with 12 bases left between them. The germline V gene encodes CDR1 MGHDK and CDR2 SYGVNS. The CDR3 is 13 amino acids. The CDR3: CASSERWGAEQFF. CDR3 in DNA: TGTGCCAGCAGTGAGAGGTGGGGTGCTGAGCAGTTCTTC. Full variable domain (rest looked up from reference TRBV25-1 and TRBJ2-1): EADIYQTPRYLVIGTGKKITLECSQTMGHDKMYWYQQDPGMELHLIHYSYGVNSTEKGDLSSESTVSRIRTEHFPLTLESARPSHTSQYLCASSERWGAEQFFGPGTRLTVL.

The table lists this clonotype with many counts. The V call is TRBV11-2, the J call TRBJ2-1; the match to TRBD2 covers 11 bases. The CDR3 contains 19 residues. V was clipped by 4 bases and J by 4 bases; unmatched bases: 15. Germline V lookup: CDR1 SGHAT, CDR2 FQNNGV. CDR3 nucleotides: TGTGCCAGCAGCTCAGGGGTAGCGGGGGGGCAAACGGGATACAATGAGCAGTTCTTC. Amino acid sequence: CASSSGVAGGQTGYNEQFF.

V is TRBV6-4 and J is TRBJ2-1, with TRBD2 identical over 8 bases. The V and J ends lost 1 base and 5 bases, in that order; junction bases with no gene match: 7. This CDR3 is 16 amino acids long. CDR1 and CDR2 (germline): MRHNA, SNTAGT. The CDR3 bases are TGTGCCAGCAGTGACTATTTCGGGGGGGCCCACAATGAGCAGTTCTTC. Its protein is CASSDYFGGAHNEQFF.

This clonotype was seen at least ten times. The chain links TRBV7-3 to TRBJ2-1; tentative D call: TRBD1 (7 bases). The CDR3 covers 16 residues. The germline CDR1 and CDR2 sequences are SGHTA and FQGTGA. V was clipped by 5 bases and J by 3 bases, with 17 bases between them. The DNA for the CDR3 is TGTGCCAGCAGCCCAAGGGGGCTAGCGTACTACAATGAGCAGTTCTTC. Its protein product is CASSPRGLAYYNEQFF.

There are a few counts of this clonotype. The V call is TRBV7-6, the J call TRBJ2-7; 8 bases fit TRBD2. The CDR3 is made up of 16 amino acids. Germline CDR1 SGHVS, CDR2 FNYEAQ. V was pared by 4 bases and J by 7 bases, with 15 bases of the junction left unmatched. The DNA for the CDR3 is TGTGCCAGCAGCTCCTCCCCCTCGGGGGGGGCGCGGGAGCAGTACTTC. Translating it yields CASSSSPSGGAREQYF.

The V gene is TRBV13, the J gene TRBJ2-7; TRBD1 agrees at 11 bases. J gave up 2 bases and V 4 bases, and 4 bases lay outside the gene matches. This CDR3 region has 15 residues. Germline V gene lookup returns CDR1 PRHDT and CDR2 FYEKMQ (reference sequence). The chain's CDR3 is CASSSGQGATYEQYF. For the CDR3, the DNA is TGTGCCAGCAGCTCAGGACAGGGGGCAACCTACGAGCAGTACTTC.

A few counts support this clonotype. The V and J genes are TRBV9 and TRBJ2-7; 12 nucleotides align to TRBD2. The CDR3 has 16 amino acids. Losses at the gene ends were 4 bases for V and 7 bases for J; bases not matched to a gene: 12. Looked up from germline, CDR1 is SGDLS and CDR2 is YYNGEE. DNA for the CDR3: TGTGCCAGCAGCCTCGCTAGCGGGGGGGCCGAGTATGAGCAGTACTTC. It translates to CASSLASGGAEYEQYF.

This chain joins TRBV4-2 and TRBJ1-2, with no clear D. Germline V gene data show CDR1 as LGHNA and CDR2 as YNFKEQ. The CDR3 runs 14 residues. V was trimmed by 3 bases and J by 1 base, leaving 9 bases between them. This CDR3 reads CASSQNQFNYGYTF. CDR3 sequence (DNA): TGTGCCAGCAGCCAGAATCAATTTAACTATGGCTACACCTTC.

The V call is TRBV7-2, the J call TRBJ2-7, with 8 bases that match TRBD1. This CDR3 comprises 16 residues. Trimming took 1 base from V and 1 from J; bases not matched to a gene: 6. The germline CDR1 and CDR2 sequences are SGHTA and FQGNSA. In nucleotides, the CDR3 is TGTGCCAGCAGCTTAGGTACAGGGGGACCATCCTACGAGCAGTACTTC. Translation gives CASSLGTGGPSYEQYF. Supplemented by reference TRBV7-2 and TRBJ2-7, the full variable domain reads GAGVSQSPSNKVTEKGKDVELRCDPISGHTALYWYRQSLGQGLEFLIYFQGNSAPDKSGLPSDRFSAERTGGSVSTLTIQRTQQEDSAVYLCASSLGTGGPSYEQYFGPGTRLTVT.

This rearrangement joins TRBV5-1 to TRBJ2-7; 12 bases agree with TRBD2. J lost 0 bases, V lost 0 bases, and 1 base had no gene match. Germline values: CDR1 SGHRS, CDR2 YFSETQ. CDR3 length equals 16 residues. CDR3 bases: TGCGCCAGCAGCTTGGGACTAGCGGGGGACTCCTACGAGCAGTACTTC. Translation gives CASSLGLAGDSYEQYF.

CDR3 sequence reads: CATSTYRGGRDTQYF. The CDR3 nucleotides read TGTGCCACCAGCACTTACAGGGGCGGGAGGGATACGCAGTATTTT. The rearrangement links TRBV15 to TRBJ2-3; TRBD2 might be the D (8 bases). V was cut by 4 bases and J by 6 bases, with 17 bases left in between. This CDR3 is 15 amino acids long. From germline, CDR1 is LNHNV and CDR2 YYDKDF (reference sequence).

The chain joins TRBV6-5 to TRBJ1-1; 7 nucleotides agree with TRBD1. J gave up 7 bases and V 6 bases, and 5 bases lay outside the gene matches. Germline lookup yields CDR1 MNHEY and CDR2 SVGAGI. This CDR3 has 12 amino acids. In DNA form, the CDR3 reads TGTGCCAGCAGCCAAGGGACAGTTGAAGCTTTCTTT. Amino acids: CASSQGTVEAFF.

CDR3 DNA: TGCGCCAGCAGCGGGGACAGCTACAATGAGCAGTTCTTC. This encodes CASSGDSYNEQFF. This chain connects TRBV5-1 to TRBJ2-1, with 7 bases identical to TRBD1. With 4 bases clipped from V and 3 bases from J, the junction kept 1 base outside the gene matches. CDR3 length equals 13 residues. Germline-derived CDR1 and CDR2 are SGHRS and YFSETQ.

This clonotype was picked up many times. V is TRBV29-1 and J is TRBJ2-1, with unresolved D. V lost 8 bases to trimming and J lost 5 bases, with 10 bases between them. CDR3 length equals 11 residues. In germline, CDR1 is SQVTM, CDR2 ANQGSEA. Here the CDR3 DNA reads TGCAGCTCCTACCACGACAATGAGCAGTTCTTC. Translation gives CSSYHDNEQFF.

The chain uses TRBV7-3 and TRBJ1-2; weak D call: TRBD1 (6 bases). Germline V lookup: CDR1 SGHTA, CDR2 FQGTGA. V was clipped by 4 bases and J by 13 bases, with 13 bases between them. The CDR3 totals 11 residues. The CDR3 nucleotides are TGTGCCAGCAGCTCCAAGGGGGGTGGCACCTTC. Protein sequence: CASSSKGGGTF.

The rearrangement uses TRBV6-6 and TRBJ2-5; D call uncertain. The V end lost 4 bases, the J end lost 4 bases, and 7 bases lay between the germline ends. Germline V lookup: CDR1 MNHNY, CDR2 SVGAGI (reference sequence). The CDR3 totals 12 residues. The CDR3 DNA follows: TGTGCCAGCAGTTCTCTAGGAGAGACCCAGTACTTC. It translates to CASSSLGETQYF.

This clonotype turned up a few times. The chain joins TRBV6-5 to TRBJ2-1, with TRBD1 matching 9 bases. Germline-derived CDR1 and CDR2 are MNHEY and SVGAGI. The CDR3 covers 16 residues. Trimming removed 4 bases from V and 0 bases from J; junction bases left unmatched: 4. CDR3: CASSSGTGSSYNEQFF. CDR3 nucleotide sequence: TGTGCCAGCAGTTCCGGGACAGGGAGCTCCTACAATGAGCAGTTCTTC.

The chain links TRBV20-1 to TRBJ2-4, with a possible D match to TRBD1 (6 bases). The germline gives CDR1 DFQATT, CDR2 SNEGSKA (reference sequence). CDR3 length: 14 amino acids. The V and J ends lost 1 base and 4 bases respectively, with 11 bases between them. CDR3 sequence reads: CSARVGGGKNIQYF. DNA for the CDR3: TGCAGTGCTAGAGTAGGGGGTGGTAAAAACATTCAGTACTTC.

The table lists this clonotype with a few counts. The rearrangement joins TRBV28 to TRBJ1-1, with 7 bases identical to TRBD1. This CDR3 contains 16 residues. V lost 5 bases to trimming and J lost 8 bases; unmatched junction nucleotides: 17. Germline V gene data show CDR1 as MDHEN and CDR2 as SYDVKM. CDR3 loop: CASSPNHWGQRVEAFF. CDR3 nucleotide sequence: TGTGCCAGCAGTCCCAACCACTGGGGACAGAGAGTCGAAGCTTTCTTT.

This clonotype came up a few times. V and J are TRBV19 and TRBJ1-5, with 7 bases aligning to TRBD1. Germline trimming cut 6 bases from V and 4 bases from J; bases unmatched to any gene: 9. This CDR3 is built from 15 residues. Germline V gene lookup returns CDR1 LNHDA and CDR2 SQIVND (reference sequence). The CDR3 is CASRWGTVFNQPQHF. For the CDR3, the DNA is TGTGCCAGTAGATGGGGGACAGTTTTTAATCAGCCCCAGCATTTT.

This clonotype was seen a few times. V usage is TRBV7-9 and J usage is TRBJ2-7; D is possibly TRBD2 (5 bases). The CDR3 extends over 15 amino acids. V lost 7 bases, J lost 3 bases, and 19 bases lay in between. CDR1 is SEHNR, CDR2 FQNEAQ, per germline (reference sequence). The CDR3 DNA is TGTGCCAGCACCACGACGTCCGGGAATCACTACGAGCAGTACTTC. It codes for CASTTTSGNHYEQYF.

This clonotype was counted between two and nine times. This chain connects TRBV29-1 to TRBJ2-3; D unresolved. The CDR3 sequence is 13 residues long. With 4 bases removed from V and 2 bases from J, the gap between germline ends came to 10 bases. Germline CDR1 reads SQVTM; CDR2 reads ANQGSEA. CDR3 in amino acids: CSVVSGITDTQYF. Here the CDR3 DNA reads TGCAGCGTTGTAAGTGGGATCACAGATACGCAGTATTTT.

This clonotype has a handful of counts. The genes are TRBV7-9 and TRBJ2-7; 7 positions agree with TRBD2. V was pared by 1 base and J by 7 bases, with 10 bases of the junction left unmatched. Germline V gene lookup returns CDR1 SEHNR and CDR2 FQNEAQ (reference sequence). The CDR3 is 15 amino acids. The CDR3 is CASSLVSGYRREQYF. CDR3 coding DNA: TGTGCCAGCAGCTTAGTTAGCGGGTACCGGCGGGAGCAGTACTTC.